Detailed here is one T cell receptor (beta chain). Its antigen is not known. This entry comes from a study of cytomegalovirus exposure and HLA in healthy donors. Points from the study as a whole: Per a prior analysis, the majority of TCR beta V segments were productive roughly 90% or roughly 30% of the time. Associated with cytomegalovirus, according to the listing, were 150 to 200 TCR beta chains.

Germline V gives CDR1 SGHTA, CDR2 FQGNSA. J was trimmed by 1 base and V by 0 bases; bases with no gene match: 2. CDR3 length equals 16 residues. In the PCR, 60 Vbeta and 13 Jbeta primers were used. Data came from immunoSEQ multiplex PCR; TCRdb stores just in-frame clones and leaves some out. The sample carries 80,000 to 95,000 clones, about four fifths recorded once. Sequencing input: PBMCs. This receptor was obtained from a woman aged 25 to 39 in good health and CMV-seronegative. The chain joins TRBV7-2 to TRBJ2-1; 8 bases line up with TRBD2. The chain's CDR3 is CASSLALAGSYNEQFF. CDR3 sequence (DNA): TGTGCCAGCAGCTTAGCTTTAGCGGGATCCTACAATGAGCAGTTCTTC.